This T cell receptor beta chain appears in the sequencing data of a study of T-cell reconstitution after alpha-beta-depleted transplantation in children. A word on this clonotype: The antigen remains undetermined.

The CDR3 runs to 13 residues. Between the trimmed V and J ends, which lost 6 bases and 7 bases, there was a span of 13 bases. Germline values: CDR1 MNHEY, CDR2 SMNVEV (reference sequence). TCRbeta library preparation incorporated unique molecular identifiers. TCRdb analysed the PCR reads with MiXCR anew, one entry per CDR3 protein. The profile shows about 200,000 distinct CDR3 sequences, approximately 7% of them singletons. Study-wide results and limits: About two months after transplant, alpha-beta T cells reportedly came from several hundred expanded graft clones. At the one-year point after transplant, T-cell counts and TCRbeta diversity were found to come mostly from T cells that had been newly produced. Several patients had high TCRbeta diversity at day 60; it came from surviving recipient T cells and thymic progenitors.

This receptor was taken from a boy aged 2-9 years with acute lymphoblastic leukemia, due to receive a stem cell transplant. The sample in question was PBMCs, obtained before TCRalphabeta/CD19-depleted stem cell transplant. The gene calls are TRBV27 and TRBJ1-5; D not certain. The CDR3 sequence is CASSSQGRQPQHF. The CDR3, as DNA: TGTGCCAGCAGCAGCCAAGGGAGGCAGCCCCAGCATTTT.